Below, 12 T cell receptor beta chains from the same sample are listed, as sequenced in a study of T-cell memory formation after mild COVID-19. TCRdb redid the calling of the 5' RACE reads with MiXCR, one entry per CDR3 protein. The table shows roughly 480,000 distinct CDR3 sequences, with around a quarter occurring only once. Material for sequencing was PBMCs or a T cell subset sorted from them (not recorded which). These receptors came from an adult woman who had mild COVID-19 (a few samples of this study predate the infection). Cell type and time point are not known.

This rearrangement joins TRBV7-9 to TRBJ1-1; D uncertain. Trimming took off 6 bases at V and 10 bases at J, with 9 bases between the two ends. The CDR3 totals 10 residues. The germline CDR1 and CDR2 sequences are SEHNR and FQNEAQ (reference sequence). This CDR3 is CASRELGAFF. CDR3 coding DNA: TGTGCCAGCAGGGAACTGGGAGCTTTCTTT.

This clonotype was found a few times. The chain uses TRBV4-1 and TRBJ2-5, with D maybe TRBD2 (5 bases). Germline loops: CDR1 MGHRA, CDR2 YSYEKL. V was shortened by 8 bases and J by 1 base, with 11 bases between the two germline ends. This CDR3 is 13 amino acids long. CDR3 sequence (DNA): TGCGCCAGCCGGGGAACCATCCAAGAGACCCAGTACTTC. As protein: CASRGTIQETQYF.

This rearrangement joins TRBV5-1 to TRBJ2-5; no clear D gene. V was cut by 5 bases and J by 5 bases, with 16 bases left in between. The CDR3 loop spans 14 amino acids. In germline, CDR1 is SGHRS, CDR2 YFSETQ. This CDR3 is CASSRRTIGETQYF. DNA of the CDR3: TGCGCCAGCAGTAGGCGGACGATCGGGGAGACCCAGTACTTC.

This clonotype was counted a single time. V usage is TRBV9 and J usage is TRBJ1-1; 8 positions match TRBD1. Germline trimming cut 0 bases from V and 1 base from J; bases unmatched to any gene: 2. CDR1 and CDR2 from the germline V gene are SGDLS and YYNGEE. There are 15 residues in the CDR3. The CDR3 is CASSVVQGANTEAFF. In DNA form, the CDR3 reads TGTGCCAGCAGCGTAGTTCAGGGGGCGAACACTGAAGCTTTCTTT.

This clonotype was seen more than once but under ten times. The rearrangement joins TRBV20-1 to TRBJ1-2; 8 bases align to TRBD1. V dropped 4 bases and J dropped 4; count of bases not matched to a gene: 11. CDR1 and CDR2 (germline): DFQATT, SNEGSKA (reference sequence). The CDR3 has 15 amino acids. The CDR3 reads CSATLGQGRGYGYTF. The DNA of the CDR3 is TGCAGTGCTACCCTCGGACAGGGTAGGGGCTATGGCTACACCTTC.

This clonotype has just a few counts. V and J are TRBV5-1 and TRBJ1-1; D unclear. The V gene's germline CDR1 is SGHRS and CDR2 YFSETQ. The V and J ends lost 4 bases and 1 base respectively, with 11 bases between them. The CDR3 sequence is 14 residues long. The CDR3 is CASSRDGWNTEAFF. CDR3 nucleotide sequence: TGCGCCAGCAGCCGCGACGGCTGGAACACTGAAGCTTTCTTT.

This clonotype was seen more than once but under ten times. The chain combines TRBV7-9 with TRBJ2-1, with D unclear. V gave up 1 base and J gave up 7 bases, with 11 bases separating them. CDR1 is SEHNR, CDR2 FQNEAQ, per germline (reference sequence). The CDR3 is made up of 14 amino acids. CDR3 sequence reads: CASSLVVLGNEQFF. The CDR3 DNA is TGTGCCAGCAGCTTAGTCGTTCTGGGTAATGAGCAGTTCTTC.

This clonotype came up a few times. The J gene is TRBJ2-7, the V gene TRBV5-1, with D possibly TRBD2 on 5 matching bases. The CDR3 length is 15 residues. Deletions cut 0 bases from V and 4 bases from J, with 14 bases between. CDR1 is SGHRS and CDR2 is YFSETQ in the germline V gene. The CDR3 DNA reads as TGCGCCAGCAGCTTGGATCCGGGGATTGAATACGAGCAGTACTTC. It specifies CASSLDPGIEYEQYF.

The rearrangement uses TRBV7-9 and TRBJ2-1; D not resolved. CDR3 size: 15 residues. Germline assignment: CDR1 SEHNR and CDR2 FQNEAQ (reference sequence). Trimming removed 1 base from V and 0 bases from J, with 7 bases in between. This chain's CDR3 is CASSLEASSYNEQFF. For the CDR3, the DNA is TGTGCCAGCAGCTTAGAGGCTAGCTCCTACAATGAGCAGTTCTTC.

The chain couples TRBV20-1 to TRBJ1-6; 8 nucleotides line up with TRBD1. The V gene end was trimmed by 5 bases and the J gene end by 7 bases; junction bases not matched to a gene: 4. The CDR3 is 13 residues long. The V gene's germline CDR1 is DFQATT and CDR2 SNEGSKA (reference sequence). CDR3 bases: TGCAGTGCTTCCGGGACAGGCAATTCACCCCTCCACTTT. As protein: CSASGTGNSPLHF.

This clonotype was seen only a few times. The chain is built from TRBV5-1 and TRBJ2-7; 14 nucleotides match TRBD2. The V and J ends lost 3 bases and 6 bases, in that order; junction bases with no gene match: 5. The CDR3 is made up of 15 amino acids. CDR1 is SGHRS and CDR2 is YFSETQ in the germline V gene. DNA for the CDR3: TGCGCCAGCAGCTCGGGACTAGCGGGAGTCGGCGAGCAGTACTTC. It is translated as CASSSGLAGVGEQYF.

J is TRBJ1-1 and V is TRBV18; 8 nucleotides align to TRBD1. The CDR3 is made up of 14 amino acids. The germline V gene encodes CDR1 KGHSH and CDR2 LQKENI. V lost 4 bases to trimming and J lost 3 bases; unmatched junction nucleotides: 4. The CDR3 DNA is TGTGCCAGCTCACAACACAGGGGGGACACTGAAGCTTTCTTT. Its protein is CASSQHRGDTEAFF.